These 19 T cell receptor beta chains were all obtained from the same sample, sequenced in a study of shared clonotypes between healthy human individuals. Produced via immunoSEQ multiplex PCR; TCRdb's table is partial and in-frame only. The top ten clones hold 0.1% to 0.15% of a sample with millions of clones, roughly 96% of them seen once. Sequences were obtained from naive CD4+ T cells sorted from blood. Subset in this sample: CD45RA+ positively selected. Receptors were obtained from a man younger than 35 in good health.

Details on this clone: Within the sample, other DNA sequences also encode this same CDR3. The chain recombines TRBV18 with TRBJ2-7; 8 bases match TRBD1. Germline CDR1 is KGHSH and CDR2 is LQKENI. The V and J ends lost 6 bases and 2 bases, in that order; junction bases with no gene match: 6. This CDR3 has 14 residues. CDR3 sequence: CASSPGQGTYEQYF. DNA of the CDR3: TGTGCCAGCTCGCCTGGACAGGGCACCTACGAGCAGTACTTC.

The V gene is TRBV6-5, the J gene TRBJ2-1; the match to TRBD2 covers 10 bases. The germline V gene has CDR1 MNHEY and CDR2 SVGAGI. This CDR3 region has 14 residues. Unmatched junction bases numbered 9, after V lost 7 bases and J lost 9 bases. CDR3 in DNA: TGTGCCAGCATCTTAGCGGGGGGCCTTGGTGAGCAGTTCTTC. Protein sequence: CASILAGGLGEQFF.

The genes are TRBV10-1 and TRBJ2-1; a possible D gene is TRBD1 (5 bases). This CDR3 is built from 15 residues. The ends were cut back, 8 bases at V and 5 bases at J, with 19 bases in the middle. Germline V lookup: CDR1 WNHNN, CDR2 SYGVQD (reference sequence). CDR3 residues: CASHDHRSDHNEQFF. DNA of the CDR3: TGCGCCAGCCACGACCACAGGAGCGACCACAATGAGCAGTTCTTC.

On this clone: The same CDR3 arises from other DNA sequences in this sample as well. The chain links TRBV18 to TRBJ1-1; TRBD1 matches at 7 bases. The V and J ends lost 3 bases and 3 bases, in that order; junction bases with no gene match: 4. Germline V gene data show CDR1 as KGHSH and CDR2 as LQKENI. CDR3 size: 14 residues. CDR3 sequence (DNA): TGTGCCAGCTCACCTAGACAGGGCGACACTGAAGCTTTCTTT. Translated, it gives CASSPRQGDTEAFF.

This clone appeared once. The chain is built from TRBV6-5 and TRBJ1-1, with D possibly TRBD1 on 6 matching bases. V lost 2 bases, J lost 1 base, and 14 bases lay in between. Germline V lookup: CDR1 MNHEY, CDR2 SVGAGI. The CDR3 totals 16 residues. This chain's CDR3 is CASSYVSRGGNTEAFF. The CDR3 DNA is TGTGCCAGCAGTTACGTATCCAGGGGAGGGAACACTGAAGCTTTCTTT.

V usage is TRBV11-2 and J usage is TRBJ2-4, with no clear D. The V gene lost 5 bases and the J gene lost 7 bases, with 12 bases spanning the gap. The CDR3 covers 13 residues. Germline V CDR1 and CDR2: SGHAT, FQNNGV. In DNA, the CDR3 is TGTGCCAGCAGCCCCCTGGCCAGGAACATTCAGTACTTC. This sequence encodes CASSPLARNIQYF. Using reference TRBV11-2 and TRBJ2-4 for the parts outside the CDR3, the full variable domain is EAGVAQSPRYKIIEKRQSVAFWCNPISGHATLYWYQQILGQGPKLLIQFQNNGVVDDSQLPKDRFSAERLKGVDSTLKIQPAKLEDSAVYLCASSPLARNIQYFGAGTRLSVL.

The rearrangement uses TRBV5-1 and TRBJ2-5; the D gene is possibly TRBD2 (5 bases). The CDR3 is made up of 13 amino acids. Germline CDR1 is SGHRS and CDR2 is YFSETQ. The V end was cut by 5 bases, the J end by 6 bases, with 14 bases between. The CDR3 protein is CASRPGLAQTQYF. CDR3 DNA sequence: TGCGCCAGCAGACCTGGACTGGCGCAGACCCAGTACTTC.

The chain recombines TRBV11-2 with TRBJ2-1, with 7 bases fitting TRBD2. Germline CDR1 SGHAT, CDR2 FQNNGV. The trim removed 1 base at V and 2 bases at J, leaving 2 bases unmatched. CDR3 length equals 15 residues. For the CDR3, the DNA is TGTGCCAGCAGCTTAGCTAGCGGAACCTACAATGAGCAGTTCTTC. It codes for CASSLASGTYNEQFF.

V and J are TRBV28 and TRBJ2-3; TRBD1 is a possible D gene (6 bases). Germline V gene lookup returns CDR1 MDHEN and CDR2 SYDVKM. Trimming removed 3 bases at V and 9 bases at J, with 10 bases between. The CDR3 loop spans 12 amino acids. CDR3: CASSFRGGTQYF. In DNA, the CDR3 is TGTGCCAGCAGTTTCCGAGGGGGAACGCAGTATTTT.

The CDR3 spells CASTPRQEETQYF. The CDR3, as DNA: TGCGCCAGCACTCCCCGGCAAGAAGAGACCCAGTACTTC. The genes are TRBV5-1 and TRBJ2-5; D is unresolved. This CDR3 is 13 amino acids long. V lost 6 bases, J lost 3 bases, and 12 bases lay in between. Germline CDR1 and CDR2: SGHRS and YFSETQ.

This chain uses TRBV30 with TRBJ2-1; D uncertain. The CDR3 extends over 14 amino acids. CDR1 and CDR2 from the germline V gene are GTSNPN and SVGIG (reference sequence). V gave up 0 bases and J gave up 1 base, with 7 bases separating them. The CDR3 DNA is TGTGCCTGGAGTGTTTCTGAATCCTACAATGAGCAGTTCTTC. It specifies CAWSVSESYNEQFF.

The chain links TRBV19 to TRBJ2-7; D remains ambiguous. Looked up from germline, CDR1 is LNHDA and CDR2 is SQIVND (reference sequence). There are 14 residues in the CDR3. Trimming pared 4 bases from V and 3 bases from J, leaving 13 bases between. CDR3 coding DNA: TGTGCCAGTAGTACTCTGGGCAGAGACTACGAGCAGTACTTC. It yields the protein CASSTLGRDYEQYF.

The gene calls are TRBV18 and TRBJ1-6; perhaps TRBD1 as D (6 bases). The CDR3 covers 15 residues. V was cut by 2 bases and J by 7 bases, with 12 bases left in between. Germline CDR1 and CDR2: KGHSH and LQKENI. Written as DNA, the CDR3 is TGTGCCAGCTCACCAGCCTGGACAGCAAATTCACCCCTCCACTTT. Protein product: CASSPAWTANSPLHF.

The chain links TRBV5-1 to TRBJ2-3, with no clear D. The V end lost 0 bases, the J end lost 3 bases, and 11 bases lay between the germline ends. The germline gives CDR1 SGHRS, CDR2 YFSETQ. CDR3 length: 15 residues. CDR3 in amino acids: CASSLAPQETDTQYF. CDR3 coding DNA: TGCGCCAGCAGCTTGGCCCCCCAAGAGACAGATACGCAGTATTTT.

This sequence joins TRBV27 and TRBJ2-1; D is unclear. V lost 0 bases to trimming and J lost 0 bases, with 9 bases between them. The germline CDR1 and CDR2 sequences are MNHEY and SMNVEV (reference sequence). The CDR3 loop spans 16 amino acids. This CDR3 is CASSLSSWSSYNEQFF. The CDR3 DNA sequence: TGTGCCAGCAGTTTATCGAGCTGGAGCTCCTACAATGAGCAGTTCTTC.

The CDR3: CASSYSKRENTDTQYF. CDR3 sequence (DNA): TGTGCCAGCAGTTACTCTAAGCGGGAAAACACAGATACGCAGTATTTT. This rearrangement joins TRBV6-6 to TRBJ2-3; 7 bases are a match to TRBD2. CDR1 and CDR2 from the germline V gene are MNHNY and SVGAGI (reference sequence). Germline trimming cut 0 bases from V and 2 bases from J; bases unmatched to any gene: 5. CDR3 length: 16 amino acids.

The CDR3 region has the DNA TGTGCCAGCAGTGAGGCAGGGCCCCCGAAGACCCAGTACTTC. Its protein is CASSEAGPPKTQYF. This chain uses TRBV2 with TRBJ2-5, with D perhaps TRBD1 (5 bases). Germline V gene data show CDR1 as SNHLY and CDR2 as FYNNEI. With 3 bases removed from V and 6 bases from J, the gap between germline ends came to 14 bases. The CDR3 has 14 residues. Based on the CDR3 plus reference TRBV2 and TRBJ2-5, the full variable domain is EPEVTQTPSHQVTQMGQEVILRCVPISNHLYFYWYRQILGQKVEFLVSFYNNEISEKSEIFDDQFSVERPDGSNFTLKIRSTKLEDSAMYFCASSEAGPPKTQYFGPGTRLLVL.

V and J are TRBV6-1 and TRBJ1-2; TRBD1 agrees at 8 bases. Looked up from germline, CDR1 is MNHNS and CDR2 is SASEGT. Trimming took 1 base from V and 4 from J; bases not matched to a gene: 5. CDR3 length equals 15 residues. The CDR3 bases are TGTGCCAGCAGTGAAGTCTACAGGGGGACCTATGGCTACACCTTC. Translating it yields CASSEVYRGTYGYTF.

DNA of the CDR3: TGTGCCAGCTCACAGGGGACAGGGAACAATCAGCCCCAGCATTTT. Amino acid sequence: CASSQGTGNNQPQHF. The J gene is TRBJ1-5, the V gene TRBV18, with 9 bases lining up with TRBD1. The CDR3 runs 15 residues. The J segment lost 3 bases and the V segment lost 4 bases, leaving 4 bases of the junction unmatched. Germline values: CDR1 KGHSH, CDR2 LQKENI. Full variable domain (rest looked up from reference TRBV18 and TRBJ1-5): NAGVMQNPRHLVRRRGQEARLRCSPMKGHSHVYWYRQLPEEGLKFMVYLQKENIIDESGMPKERFSAEFPKEGPSILRIQQVVRGDSAAYFCASSQGTGNNQPQHFGDGTRLSIL.